This passage covers 18 T cell receptor beta chains from one sample sequenced in a study of T cell responses to AZD1222 COVID-19 vaccine. The repertoire was sequenced with immunoSEQ multiplex PCR; TCRdb's copy has only in-frame clones and lacks some. The sample carries just under 35,000 clones, roughly nine tenths recorded once. Sequenced material: peripheral blood, taken on day 0 of AZD1222 vaccination. The receptor set was obtained from an adult in good health.

The chain couples TRBV7-6 to TRBJ2-3, with TRBD2 identical over 12 bases. V gave up 5 bases and J gave up 8 bases; unmatched junction bases: 8. The CDR3 totals 15 residues. Per germline, CDR1 SGHVS and CDR2 FNYEAQ. CDR3 protein: CASSDLAGGRGTQYF. For the CDR3, the DNA is TGTGCCAGCAGCGACCTAGCGGGAGGGCGTGGTACGCAGTATTTT.

The V call is TRBV28, the J call TRBJ1-4, with D hard to call. V lost 9 bases, J lost 5 bases, and 7 bases lay in between. This CDR3 is 11 amino acids long. The germline V gene encodes CDR1 MDHEN and CDR2 SYDVKM. The CDR3 protein is CASSTNEKLFF. The CDR3 DNA reads as TGTGCCAGTTCGACCAATGAAAAACTGTTTTTT.

The V gene is TRBV28, the J gene TRBJ2-1; D ambiguous. CDR3 length: 12 residues. V lost 4 bases to trimming and J lost 8 bases, with 9 bases between them. The germline V gene has CDR1 MDHEN and CDR2 SYDVKM. CDR3 sequence reads: CASSYGWDEQFF. CDR3 bases: TGTGCCAGCAGTTACGGATGGGATGAGCAGTTCTTC.

The chain carries TRBV11-2 and TRBJ2-3, with D possibly matching TRBD1 (6 bases). The CDR3 length is 13 residues. CDR1 is SGHAT, CDR2 FQNNGV, per germline. Trimming left V 5 bases short and J 4 bases short, with 10 bases between. Written as DNA, the CDR3 is TGTGCCAGCAGCCCACAGGGCCCAGATACGCAGTATTTT. Its protein product is CASSPQGPDTQYF.

This clone turned up a few times. The rearrangement uses TRBV18 and TRBJ1-1, with D tentatively TRBD1 (5 bases). Per the germline V gene, CDR1 is KGHSH and CDR2 is LQKENI. This CDR3 region has 20 residues. Trimming stripped 3 bases from V and 1 base from J, with 27 bases between. CDR3 region: CASSPYRDLRGDSKNTEAFF. In DNA, the CDR3 is TGTGCCAGCTCACCGTATCGGGACCTAAGAGGGGATTCTAAGAACACTGAAGCTTTCTTT.

The V gene is TRBV6-5, the J gene TRBJ2-3; D not certain. Germline V lookup: CDR1 MNHEY, CDR2 SVGAGI. The germline V and J ends were trimmed by 10 bases and 5 bases, with 16 bases remaining between them. This CDR3 region has 13 residues. CDR3 bases: TGTGCCATCAAAGTTGCTGGTGGAGATACGCAGTATTTT. This translates into CAIKVAGGDTQYF.

The V gene is TRBV6-2 or TRBV6-3, the J gene TRBJ1-5; 7 nucleotides match TRBD1. The germline V gene has CDR1 MNHEY and CDR2 SVGEGT. Germline trimming cut 5 bases from V and 3 bases from J; bases unmatched to any gene: 10. This CDR3 comprises 16 residues. The CDR3 reads CASSKAGTENNQPQHF. As DNA, the CDR3 is TGTGCCAGCAGTAAAGCCGGGACAGAAAACAATCAGCCCCAGCATTTT.

This clone was observed a handful of times. A junction end diverges from the germline sequence, so it may reflect a read error. This chain uses TRBV2 with TRBJ1-4; TRBD1 matches 8 bases. The length of the CDR3 is 11 residues. Germline V gene data show CDR1 as SNHLY and CDR2 as FYNNEI. For the CDR3, the DNA is TGTGCCAGCAGCGACAGGGGACAACTGCTCTTT. This encodes CASSDRGQLLF.

This chain connects TRBV5-8 to TRBJ1-1; D remains ambiguous. V lost 4 bases to trimming and J lost 1 base, with 17 bases between them. The CDR3 extends over 16 amino acids. Per the germline V gene, CDR1 is SGHTS and CDR2 is YDEGEE. CDR3 protein: CASSPRWAGGNTEAFF. As DNA, the CDR3 is TGTGCCAGCAGCCCGAGGTGGGCAGGAGGGAACACTGAAGCTTTCTTT.

This chain uses TRBV21-1 with TRBJ2-2. TRBV21-1 is a pseudogene segment. The CDR3 consists of 15 residues. Written as DNA, the CDR3 is TGTGCCAGCAGCAAAGAGTCGGAGAACACCGGGGAGCTGTTTTTT. It codes for CASSKESENTGELFF.

V usage is TRBV5-1 and J usage is TRBJ1-2; D is undetermined. V lost 3 bases and J 8 bases, leaving 11 bases between the germline ends. The CDR3 runs 12 residues. CDR1 SGHRS and CDR2 YFSETQ come from the germline V gene. The CDR3 DNA reads TGCGCCAGCAGCTCCAGGCTGGGAGGCTACACCTTC. Translated: CASSSRLGGYTF.

J is TRBJ2-1 and V is TRBV11-3; TRBD2 is a possible D gene (5 bases). The V gene lost 0 bases and the J gene lost 9 bases, with 9 bases spanning the gap. The CDR3 is 13 residues long. CDR1 is SGHNT and CDR2 is YENEEA in the germline V gene. The CDR3 sequence is CASSLDEAGEQFF. CDR3 sequence (DNA): TGTGCCAGCAGCTTAGATGAGGCGGGTGAGCAGTTCTTC.

The J gene is TRBJ2-7, the V gene TRBV7-2; D may be TRBD2 (5 bases). CDR1 SGHTA and CDR2 FQGNSA come from the germline V gene. The V gene lost 0 bases and the J gene lost 0 bases, with 9 bases spanning the gap. The CDR3 totals 15 residues. The CDR3 coding sequence is TGTGCCAGCAGCTTAGCCGGAGGTCGCTCCTACGAGCAGTACTTC. Translating gives CASSLAGGRSYEQYF.

The chain joins TRBV6-1 to TRBJ1-1, with a possible D match to TRBD1 (5 bases). The CDR3 contains 14 residues. The germline V and J ends were trimmed by 2 bases and 0 bases, with 7 bases remaining between them. Germline V CDR1 and CDR2: MNHNS, SASEGT. The CDR3 bases are TGTGCCAGCAGTGAACGGGGCGTGAACACTGAAGCTTTCTTT. Translation gives CASSERGVNTEAFF.

The J gene is TRBJ1-6, the V gene TRBV5-1; 7 bases are shared with TRBD1. Germline CDR1 reads SGHRS; CDR2 reads YFSETQ. V was clipped by 2 bases and J by 6 bases; unmatched bases: 5. The length of the CDR3 is 15 residues. Here the CDR3 reads CASSFSRDSNSPLHF. The CDR3 DNA reads TGCGCCAGCAGCTTCTCCCGGGACAGTAATTCACCCCTCCACTTT.

This chain connects TRBV29-1 to TRBJ2-1; 8 bases are shared with TRBD2. The CDR3 totals 13 residues. V dropped 8 bases and J dropped 5; count of bases not matched to a gene: 8. Germline assignment: CDR1 SQVTM and CDR2 ANQGSEA. This CDR3 is CSLDRRGDNEQFF. The CDR3 coding sequence is TGCAGCCTCGACAGGCGGGGGGACAATGAGCAGTTCTTC.

The chain combines TRBV3-1 (or the pseudogene TRBV3-2) with TRBJ2-5, with no clear D. This CDR3 spans 13 amino acids. Germline V CDR1 and CDR2: LGHDT, YNNKEL (reference sequence). Trimming pared 1 base from V and 11 bases from J, leaving 14 bases between. CDR3 protein: CASSQALQVTQYF. CDR3 coding DNA: TGTGCCAGCAGCCAAGCGCTCCAGGTTACTCAGTACTTC.

The genes are TRBV27 and TRBJ1-2; 8 nucleotides align to TRBD1. V lost 0 bases, J lost 4 bases, and 4 bases stayed unmatched. The CDR3 has 15 amino acids. CDR1 and CDR2 (germline): MNHEY, SMNVEV (reference sequence). The DNA for the CDR3 is TGTGCCAGCAGTTTATCTCAGGGGGCCGCCTATGGCTACACCTTC. It specifies CASSLSQGAAYGYTF.